Presented here are 28 T cell receptor beta chains from one specimen sequenced in a study of blood T cell repertoires in COVID-19. The data were produced by immunoSEQ multiplex PCR, yet TCRdb's version contains in-frame clones alone and is incomplete. This table has approximately 40,000 clones, approximately 92% appearing once. Sequencing was done on a sample of peripheral blood. Receptors originate from a woman aged 80 or over with acute or convalescent COVID-19.

The gene calls are TRBV7-2 and TRBJ2-3, with a weak D call TRBD2 (6 bases). Trimming cost V 11 bases and J 3 bases, with 12 bases left between them. The CDR3 is 12 residues long. Germline V gene sequence: CDR1 SGHTA, CDR2 FQGNSA. This CDR3 is CAPAAGTDTQYF. Here the CDR3 DNA reads TGTGCCCCCGCGGCGGGGACAGATACGCAGTATTTT.

This clone was picked up one time. The V and J genes are TRBV5-1 and TRBJ2-3; 15 bases fit TRBD2. Germline V lookup: CDR1 SGHRS, CDR2 YFSETQ. The CDR3 spans 17 residues. V was clipped by 4 bases and J by 2 bases; unmatched bases: 5. DNA for the CDR3: TGCGCCAGCAGCGTCGGACTAGCGGGGGGGTTCACAGATACGCAGTATTTT. Its protein product is CASSVGLAGGFTDTQYF.

The rearrangement joins TRBV5-6 to TRBJ1-5; 9 nucleotides agree with TRBD1. CDR1 and CDR2 from the germline V gene are SGHDT and YYEEEE. The CDR3 runs to 14 residues. The J segment lost 6 bases and the V segment lost 4 bases, leaving 5 bases of the junction unmatched. CDR3 nucleotide sequence: TGTGCCAGCAGCCTGGGACAGGGTGTTCAGCCCCAGCATTTT. Its protein product is CASSLGQGVQPQHF. Combining the CDR3 with reference TRBV5-6 and TRBJ1-5 gives the whole variable domain DAGVTQSPTHLIKTRGQQVTLRCSPKSGHDTVSWYQQALGQGPQFIFQYYEEEERQRGNFPDRFSGHQFPNYSSELNVNALLLGDSALYLCASSLGQGVQPQHFGDGTRLSIL.

The chain links TRBV11-2 to TRBJ2-2; weak D call: TRBD1 (5 bases). There are 14 residues in the CDR3. With 6 bases removed from V and 7 bases from J, the gap between germline ends came to 15 bases. Per germline, CDR1 SGHAT and CDR2 FQNNGV. CDR3 DNA: TGTGCCAGCAGTAAACAGATAACAGGCGGGGAGCTGTTTTTT. It yields the protein CASSKQITGGELFF.

The rearrangement joins TRBV30 to TRBJ2-7; TRBD2 matches at 8 bases. Germline V gives CDR1 GTSNPN, CDR2 SVGIG (reference sequence). J was trimmed by 3 bases and V by 4 bases; bases with no gene match: 5. The CDR3 covers 13 residues. Here the CDR3 DNA reads TGTGCCTGGACAGCGGGGGCGGACTACGAGCAGTACTTC. Amino acids: CAWTAGADYEQYF. Filled out from reference TRBV30 and TRBJ2-7, the complete variable domain reads SQTIHQWPATLVQPVGSPLSLECTVEGTSNPNLYWYRQAAGRGLQLLFYSVGIGQISSEVPQNLSASRPQDRQFILSSKKLLLSDSGFYLCAWTAGADYEQYFGPGTRLTVT.

The rearrangement links TRBV7-2 to TRBJ2-3, with D unresolved. Trimming took 5 bases from V and 6 from J, leaving 15 bases between them. From germline, CDR1 is SGHTA and CDR2 FQGNSA. The CDR3 sequence is 14 residues long. The CDR3 DNA follows: TGTGCCAGCAGCCTCGCAGGTTGGGCGGATACGCAGTATTTT. It codes for CASSLAGWADTQYF.

V and J are TRBV27 and TRBJ1-2; the match to TRBD1 covers 9 bases. J was trimmed by 4 bases and V by 6 bases; bases with no gene match: 15. This CDR3 is 17 amino acids long. Germline CDR1 MNHEY, CDR2 SMNVEV (reference sequence). The CDR3 bases are TGTGCCAGCAGGTCGCTACAGGGGGCCTGGTCGGGCTATGGCTACACCTTC. This translates into CASRSLQGAWSGYGYTF.

Written as DNA, the CDR3 is TGTGCCAGCAGCCAAGAACCGGCACAGTGGGCCCCCGGTGGAAACACCATATATTTT. It codes for CASSQEPAQWAPGGNTIYF. The chain links TRBV4-2 to TRBJ1-3; D remains ambiguous. Germline lookup yields CDR1 LGHNA and CDR2 YNFKEQ. V was cut by 0 bases and J by 3 bases, with 21 bases left in between. This CDR3 contains 19 residues.

The chain carries TRBV5-4 and TRBJ1-1; D uncertain. The ends were cut back, 0 bases at V and 0 bases at J, with 9 bases in the middle. The germline V gene has CDR1 SGHNT and CDR2 YYREEE (reference sequence). The CDR3 has 15 residues. CDR3 bases: TGTGCCAGCAGCTTGGTCCCGGAGATGAACACTGAAGCTTTCTTT. Its protein is CASSLVPEMNTEAFF.

The chain has TRBV9 and TRBJ2-1, with D tentatively TRBD2 (7 bases). The CDR3 consists of 16 residues. Germline CDR1 SGDLS, CDR2 YYNGEE. The V end was cut by 4 bases, the J end by 0 bases, with 14 bases between. The CDR3 bases are TGTGCCAGCAGCCCCCCGGCGGGGGCCTCCTACAATGAGCAGTTCTTC. This translates into CASSPPAGASYNEQFF.

V is TRBV6-5 and J is TRBJ1-2; D remains unclear. The CDR3 spans 12 residues. The V and J ends lost 6 bases and 1 base respectively, with 6 bases between them. From germline, CDR1 is MNHEY and CDR2 SVGAGI. In DNA, the CDR3 is TGTGCCAGCAGATCGCGTAACTATGGCTACACCTTC. Its translation is CASRSRNYGYTF.

This clone showed up just once. The chain employs TRBV19 and TRBJ2-3; 11 bases align to TRBD2. V was clipped by 6 bases and J by 2 bases; unmatched bases: 4. The CDR3 runs to 15 residues. CDR1 is LNHDA, CDR2 SQIVND, per germline (reference sequence). The CDR3 bases are TGTGCCAGTAGCTTAGCGGGGGGGATCACAGATACGCAGTATTTT. This gives the protein CASSLAGGITDTQYF. Variable domain in full (rest from reference TRBV19 and TRBJ2-3): DGGITQSPKYLFRKEGQNVTLSCEQNLNHDAMYWYRQDPGQGLRLIYYSQIVNDFQKGDIAEGYSVSREKKESFPLTVTSAQKNPTAFYLCASSLAGGITDTQYFGPGTRLTVL.

V is TRBV5-1 and J is TRBJ2-3; weak D call: TRBD2 (6 bases). Looked up from germline, CDR1 is SGHRS and CDR2 is YFSETQ. The CDR3 is 16 residues long. With 4 bases removed from V and 0 bases from J, the gap between germline ends came to 15 bases. The CDR3 nucleotides read TGCGCCAGCAGCCCGTCCATGGGACTTAGCACAGATACGCAGTATTTT. Its protein product is CASSPSMGLSTDTQYF.

The rearrangement uses TRBV7-9 and TRBJ1-1; TRBD1 is a possible D gene (5 bases). CDR3 size: 16 residues. V was cut by 1 base and J by 3 bases, with 15 bases left in between. Germline V gene sequence: CDR1 SEHNR, CDR2 FQNEAQ (reference sequence). The CDR3: CASSLGRARVYTEAFF. CDR3 DNA: TGTGCCAGCAGCTTAGGCAGGGCCCGGGTATACACTGAAGCTTTCTTT.

The rearrangement uses TRBV30 and TRBJ1-1, with a weak D call TRBD1 (5 bases). CDR3 length: 13 residues. V lost 0 bases to trimming and J lost 2 bases, with 7 bases between them. The germline CDR1 and CDR2 sequences are GTSNPN and SVGIG (reference sequence). CDR3 in amino acids: CAWSVQENTEAFF. Written as DNA, the CDR3 is TGTGCCTGGAGTGTACAGGAAAACACTGAAGCTTTCTTT.

The V gene is TRBV7-8, the J gene TRBJ1-5, with TRBD1 matching over 7 bases. Germline trimming cut 2 bases from V and 0 bases from J; bases unmatched to any gene: 4. The CDR3 extends over 16 amino acids. Germline CDR1 reads SGHVS; CDR2 reads FQNEAQ. CDR3 bases: TGTGCCAGCAGCTTATTAGGGGGCTCTAGCAATCAGCCCCAGCATTTT. This sequence encodes CASSLLGGSSNQPQHF.

The rearrangement links TRBV6-5 to TRBJ2-5; 12 bases are a match to TRBD2. The CDR3 extends over 12 amino acids. With V trimmed by 6 bases and J by 11 bases, 4 bases remained unmatched. Germline V gene data show CDR1 as MNHEY and CDR2 as SVGAGI. CDR3 region: CASRGTSGFQYF. The CDR3 DNA sequence: TGTGCCAGCAGGGGGACTAGCGGGTTTCAGTACTTC.

This clone was detected only once. The chain links TRBV20-1 to TRBJ2-5, with 7 bases lining up with TRBD2. With V trimmed by 3 bases and J by 5 bases, 9 bases remained unmatched. The CDR3 spans 14 residues. Germline V lookup: CDR1 DFQATT, CDR2 SNEGSKA (reference sequence). CDR3 protein: CSASRGDLGETQYF. CDR3 DNA: TGCAGTGCTAGTCGGGGGGACTTGGGGGAGACCCAGTACTTC.

This rearrangement joins TRBV20-1 to TRBJ2-1; 8 bases line up with TRBD1. The V segment lost 3 bases and the J segment 7 bases; nucleotides outside the gene matches: 11. Germline V gene lookup returns CDR1 DFQATT and CDR2 SNEGSKA (reference sequence). This CDR3 has 15 residues. The CDR3 coding sequence is TGCAGTGCTAGTGTAACAGGGGGGATCACGAATGAGCAGTTCTTC. It translates to CSASVTGGITNEQFF.

V and J are TRBV7-3 and TRBJ2-2, with D maybe TRBD2 (6 bases). This CDR3 contains 17 residues. Per germline, CDR1 SGHTA and CDR2 FQGTGA. With 4 bases removed from V and 6 bases from J, the gap between germline ends came to 21 bases. CDR3 sequence (DNA): TGTGCCAGCAGCTCAAATCGCGGGGCAAGTGGGCCCGGGGAGCTGTTTTTT. Translated: CASSSNRGASGPGELFF.

CDR3 loop: CASSYSSGVNTEAFF. For the CDR3, the DNA is TGTGCCAGCAGTTACTCATCCGGGGTGAACACTGAAGCTTTCTTT. The V call is TRBV6-5, the J call TRBJ1-1; D unclear. The V and J ends lost 0 bases and 0 bases respectively, with 8 bases between them. The CDR3 covers 15 residues. The germline gives CDR1 MNHEY, CDR2 SVGAGI.

The chain uses TRBV2 and TRBJ2-5, with D perhaps matching TRBD1 (5 bases). CDR1 and CDR2 from the germline V gene are SNHLY and FYNNEI. The CDR3 runs to 12 residues. Trimming shortened V by 3 bases and J by 5 bases, and 7 bases separated the two germline ends. In DNA, the CDR3 is TGTGCCAGCAGTGACAGGGATGAGACCCAGTACTTC. Amino acids: CASSDRDETQYF.

V usage is TRBV5-4 and J usage is TRBJ1-6; D remains ambiguous. Germline V gives CDR1 SGHNT, CDR2 YYREEE (reference sequence). Trimming shortened V by 0 bases and J by 10 bases, and 11 bases separated the two germline ends. CDR3 size: 14 residues. CDR3 in amino acids: CASSLEGGGSPLHF. The CDR3, as DNA: TGTGCCAGCAGCTTGGAGGGAGGCGGGTCACCCCTCCACTTT.

The chain couples TRBV5-1 to TRBJ2-1; unclear D gene. The germline V and J ends were trimmed by 4 bases and 5 bases, with 7 bases remaining between them. This CDR3 spans 12 amino acids. Looked up from germline, CDR1 is SGHRS and CDR2 is YFSETQ. The CDR3 DNA follows: TGCGCCAGCAGCCCCCAAAACAATGAGCAGTTCTTC. It specifies CASSPQNNEQFF.

The chain joins TRBV3-1 (or the pseudogene TRBV3-2) to TRBJ2-3; D not resolved. The ends were cut back, 1 base at V and 9 bases at J, with 11 bases in the middle. CDR1 and CDR2 (germline): LGHDT, YNNKEL (reference sequence). CDR3 length: 13 residues. The CDR3 loop is CASSQATTRTQYF. The CDR3 bases are TGTGCCAGCAGCCAAGCAACAACAAGAACGCAGTATTTT.

The chain links TRBV9 to TRBJ1-4; 11 bases match TRBD1. CDR3 length equals 19 residues. The J segment lost 0 bases and the V segment lost 0 bases, leaving 7 bases of the junction unmatched. Germline values: CDR1 SGDLS, CDR2 YYNGEE. The CDR3 DNA reads as TGTGCCAGCAGCGTAGGAAATAGGGGACAGGGGGCAACTAATGAAAAACTGTTTTTT. Translation gives CASSVGNRGQGATNEKLFF.

This clone was observed once. The CDR3: CASSGQGVAKNIQYF. In DNA form, the CDR3 reads TGTGCCAGCAGCGGACAAGGGGTAGCCAAAAACATTCAGTACTTC. The rearrangement links TRBV5-4 to TRBJ2-4, with D possibly being TRBD1 (5 bases). The V gene's germline CDR1 is SGHNT and CDR2 YYREEE (reference sequence). V lost 4 bases and J lost 0, with 11 bases in between. The CDR3 spans 15 residues.

The chain links TRBV5-6 to TRBJ2-7, with D possibly TRBD1 on 6 matching bases. This CDR3 region has 13 residues. Germline loops: CDR1 SGHDT, CDR2 YYEEEE. Trimming removed 0 bases at V and 6 bases at J, with 10 bases between. The CDR3, as DNA: TGTGCCAGCAGCTTGGCCATCAGGGGCGAGCAGTACTTC. Protein: CASSLAIRGEQYF.